The clone carrying this TCR beta chain was seen many times. Its antigen is not identified. The sample originates from a study of OX40 agonist ivuxolimab in advanced cancers. Study findings and constraints: Expanded peripheral T-cell antigen specificity went undetermined.

Autoimmune disease history or systemic immunosuppression led to patients being barred. Trimming stripped 1 base from V and 10 bases from J, with 8 bases between. The CDR3 spans 12 residues. The germline V gene encodes CDR1 MDHEN and CDR2 SYDVKM. Libraries were prepared by immunoSEQ multiplex PCR; TCRdb keeps only in-frame clonotypes and omits some of them. The sample records tens of thousands of clones, over 75% being singletons. The specimen was CD4+ or CD8+ T cells sorted from blood, collected in a trial of the OX40 agonist ivuxolimab. The sequence derives from an adult with an advanced solid tumor such as melanoma, head and neck, liver or kidney cancer. The rearrangement joins TRBV28 to TRBJ1-5; no clear D gene. CDR3 residues: CASSLFRAPQHF. The CDR3, as DNA: TGTGCCAGCAGTTTATTTCGCGCACCCCAGCATTTT. The full variable domain, completed using reference TRBV28 and TRBJ1-5, is DVKVTQSSRYLVKRTGEKVFLECVQDMDHENMFWYRQDPGLGLRLIYFSYDVKMKEKGDIPEGYSVSREKKERFSLILESASTNQTSMYLCASSLFRAPQHFGDGTRLSIL.